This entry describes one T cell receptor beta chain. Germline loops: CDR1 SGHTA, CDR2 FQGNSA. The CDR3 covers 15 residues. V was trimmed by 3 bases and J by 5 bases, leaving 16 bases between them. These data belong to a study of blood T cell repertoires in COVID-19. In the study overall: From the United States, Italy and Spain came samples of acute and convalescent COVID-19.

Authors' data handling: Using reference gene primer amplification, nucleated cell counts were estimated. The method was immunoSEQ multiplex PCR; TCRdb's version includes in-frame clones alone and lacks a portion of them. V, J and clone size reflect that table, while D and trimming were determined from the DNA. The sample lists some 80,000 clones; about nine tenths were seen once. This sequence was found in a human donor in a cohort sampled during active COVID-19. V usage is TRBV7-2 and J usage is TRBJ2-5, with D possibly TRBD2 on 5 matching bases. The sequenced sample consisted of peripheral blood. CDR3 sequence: CASSFTLGKAETQYF. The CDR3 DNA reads TGTGCCAGCAGCTTTACCCTCGGGAAGGCCGAGACCCAGTACTTC.